Below, 27 T cell receptor beta chains from the same sample are listed, as sequenced in a study of shared clonotypes between healthy human individuals. Libraries were prepared by immunoSEQ multiplex PCR; TCRdb keeps only in-frame clonotypes and omits some of them. The sample lists a few million clones, approximately 90% occurring once. Material for sequencing was naive CD4+ T cells sorted from blood. Subset specified: CD45RA+ positively selected. The receptors derive from a man younger than 30 in good health.

With regard to this clone: Other DNA variants within this sample encode the same CDR3. The V gene is TRBV6-1, the J gene TRBJ2-1; D is undetermined. Trimming took off 6 bases at V and 5 bases at J, with 5 bases between the two ends. The V gene's germline CDR1 is MNHNS and CDR2 SASEGT. The CDR3 runs 11 residues. CDR3 amino acids: CASRQNNEQFF. The DNA of the CDR3 is TGTGCCAGCAGACAGAACAATGAGCAGTTCTTC.

A single count supports this clone. CDR3 region: CASTLSSYGYTF. The DNA of the CDR3 is TGTGCCAGCACCCTTAGTTCCTATGGCTACACCTTC. The chain has TRBV2 and TRBJ1-2; D ambiguous. Trimming took 7 bases from V and 4 from J, leaving 10 bases between them. CDR3 length: 12 amino acids. Germline V lookup: CDR1 SNHLY, CDR2 FYNNEI.

The chain links TRBV7-2 to TRBJ2-2; the D gene is possibly TRBD2 (5 bases). The CDR3 runs to 15 residues. CDR1 and CDR2 from the germline V gene are SGHTA and FQGNSA. V lost 5 bases to trimming and J lost 0 bases, with 10 bases between them. The CDR3 protein is CASSATGTNTGELFF. The DNA of the CDR3 is TGTGCCAGCAGCGCGACCGGGACGAACACCGGGGAGCTGTTTTTT.

The chain carries TRBV6-5 and TRBJ1-6; D is unclear. Germline values: CDR1 MNHEY, CDR2 SVGAGI. The CDR3 spans 14 residues. Between the trimmed V and J ends, which lost 0 bases and 10 bases, there was a span of 10 bases. CDR3 sequence (DNA): TGTGCCAGCAGTTACTCGGTTAAGATATCACCCCTCCACTTT. Amino acid sequence: CASSYSVKISPLHF.

A single count supports this clone. V usage is TRBV9 and J usage is TRBJ2-5, with D perhaps TRBD1 (6 bases). The CDR3 is 16 amino acids. CDR1 is SGDLS and CDR2 is YYNGEE in the germline V gene. The V gene lost 4 bases and the J gene lost 4 bases, with 20 bases spanning the gap. The CDR3 spells CASSSGGQGIGETQYF. DNA for the CDR3: TGTGCCAGCAGCTCGGGCGGCCAGGGGATAGGAGAGACCCAGTACTTC. Looking up the rest from reference TRBV9 and TRBJ2-5 gives the full variable domain: DSGVTQTPKHLITATGQRVTLRCSPRSGDLSVYWYQQSLDQGLQFLIQYYNGEERAKGNILERFSAQQFPDLHSELNLSSLELGDSALYFCASSSGGQGIGETQYFGPGTRLLVL.

Remarks on this clone: The sample has other DNA sequences that encode this CDR3 too. This chain joins TRBV7-2 and TRBJ2-5; 9 nucleotides agree with TRBD2. The CDR3 sequence is 14 residues long. Germline CDR1 reads SGHTA; CDR2 reads FQGNSA. The V gene end was trimmed by 6 bases and the J gene end by 1 base; junction bases not matched to a gene: 3. The CDR3 DNA is TGTGCCAGCAGTCTAGCGGGGATCCAAGAGACCCAGTACTTC. It encodes CASSLAGIQETQYF.

This chain joins TRBV5-6 and TRBJ2-3, with 8 nucleotides matching TRBD2. CDR1 and CDR2 (germline): SGHDT, YYEEEE. The trim removed 0 bases at V and 3 bases at J, leaving 3 bases unmatched. The CDR3 contains 15 residues. This CDR3 reads CASSLAGLDTDTQYF. In nucleotides, the CDR3 is TGTGCCAGCAGCTTGGCGGGACTAGATACAGATACGCAGTATTTT.

This sequence joins TRBV6-6 and TRBJ1-5; D is uncertain. The V end was cut by 5 bases, the J end by 7 bases, with 9 bases between. The CDR3 consists of 12 residues. CDR1 and CDR2 from the germline V gene are MNHNY and SVGAGI (reference sequence). The chain's CDR3 is CASSGGTQPQHF. CDR3 sequence (DNA): TGTGCCAGCAGTGGAGGTACGCAGCCCCAGCATTTT.

The chain is built from TRBV7-3 and TRBJ2-2, with D hard to call. V was cut by 1 base and J by 2 bases, with 8 bases left in between. There are 15 residues in the CDR3. Germline values: CDR1 SGHTA, CDR2 FQGTGA. The CDR3 region has the DNA TGTGCCAGCAGCTTAATGGGGTATAACACCGGGGAGCTGTTTTTT. Encoded protein: CASSLMGYNTGELFF.

The V and J genes are TRBV5-1 and TRBJ2-2, with 7 bases that match TRBD1. Germline lookup yields CDR1 SGHRS and CDR2 YFSETQ. The CDR3 is made up of 16 amino acids. The ends lost 3 bases at V and 0 bases at J; junction bases unmatched: 5. Here the CDR3 reads CASSSGTVANTGELFF. In nucleotides, the CDR3 is TGCGCCAGCAGCTCTGGGACAGTCGCGAACACCGGGGAGCTGTTTTTT.

This chain connects TRBV7-2 to TRBJ2-5; no firm D call. The ends were cut back, 1 base at V and 12 bases at J, with 12 bases in the middle. This CDR3 comprises 12 residues. Germline-derived CDR1 and CDR2 are SGHTA and FQGNSA. CDR3 sequence (DNA): TGTGCCAGCAGCTTAGGGTTATCCTTCAAGTACTTC. Residues: CASSLGLSFKYF.

The chain employs TRBV27 and TRBJ2-5, with 9 bases fitting TRBD1. The CDR3 runs to 15 residues. After removal of 6 bases from V and 5 bases from J, the junction contained 10 bases not matched to a gene. CDR1 and CDR2 (germline): MNHEY, SMNVEV (reference sequence). In DNA form, the CDR3 reads TGTGCCAGCAGCGACCCGGGACAGGGTAAGGAGACCCAGTACTTC. Its protein is CASSDPGQGKETQYF.

V usage is TRBV30 and J usage is TRBJ2-3, with 12 bases matching TRBD2. The CDR3 is made up of 13 amino acids. V gave up 5 bases and J gave up 4 bases; unmatched junction bases: 1. Germline CDR1 GTSNPN, CDR2 SVGIG (reference sequence). Here the CDR3 reads CAWGTSGPDTQYF. CDR3 bases: TGTGCCTGGGGGACTAGCGGGCCAGATACGCAGTATTTT.

The chain employs TRBV5-1 and TRBJ2-7, with D possibly being TRBD1 or TRBD2 (6 bases each). Germline-derived CDR1 and CDR2 are SGHRS and YFSETQ. This CDR3 comprises 14 residues. Trimming shortened V by 1 base and J by 2 bases, and 10 bases separated the two germline ends. CDR3 nucleotides: TGCGCCAGCAGCTTGAACGGGGGCCCCTACGAGCAGTACTTC. It translates to CASSLNGGPYEQYF.

This chain connects TRBV2 to TRBJ1-1, with 7 positions matching TRBD1. The CDR3 is 15 residues long. Germline loops: CDR1 SNHLY, CDR2 FYNNEI. Trimming took 8 bases from V and 1 from J; bases not matched to a gene: 10. This chain's CDR3 is CASGTTGTANTEAFF. The CDR3 bases are TGTGCCAGCGGAACGACCGGGACAGCGAACACTGAAGCTTTCTTT.

CDR3 region: CASSFGAASSGNTIYF. CDR3 nucleotides: TGTGCCAGCAGCTTTGGGGCAGCCTCCTCTGGAAACACCATATATTTT. The chain employs TRBV7-2 and TRBJ1-3; D may be TRBD1 (5 bases). Trimming left V 3 bases short and J 0 bases short, with 12 bases between. The CDR3 length is 16 residues. The germline gives CDR1 SGHTA, CDR2 FQGNSA.

The gene calls are TRBV14 and TRBJ2-1; 9 bases line up with TRBD2. Germline V gene lookup returns CDR1 SGHDN and CDR2 FVKESK. The CDR3 spans 13 residues. Losses at the gene ends were 1 base for V and 10 bases for J; bases not matched to a gene: 2. CDR3 region: CASSQVLAGEQFF. CDR3 DNA: TGTGCCAGCAGCCAAGTCCTAGCGGGAGAGCAGTTCTTC.

The chain joins TRBV29-1 to TRBJ2-1, with a tentative D call TRBD2 (6 bases). V dropped 5 bases and J dropped 0 bases, with 20 bases sitting between them. The CDR3 has 17 amino acids. Germline CDR1 reads SQVTM; CDR2 reads ANQGSEA. The CDR3 bases are TGCAGCGTTAACCGACCCGGACTAAGCCCCTCCTACAATGAGCAGTTCTTC. Its translation: CSVNRPGLSPSYNEQFF.

J is TRBJ2-6 and V is TRBV7-2; 8 bases map to TRBD1. This CDR3 is 18 amino acids long. The V and J ends lost 5 bases and 1 base, in that order; junction bases with no gene match: 10. Germline CDR1 is SGHTA and CDR2 is FQGNSA. This chain's CDR3 is CASSRPGTGSSGANVLTF. The CDR3 coding sequence is TGTGCCAGCAGCAGACCCGGGACAGGCTCGTCTGGGGCCAACGTCCTGACTTTC.

The chain employs TRBV5-4 and TRBJ2-3, with 12 bases identical to TRBD2. Losses at the gene ends were 1 base for V and 2 bases for J; bases not matched to a gene: 2. The CDR3 runs to 16 residues. The germline gives CDR1 SGHNT, CDR2 YYREEE (reference sequence). This chain's CDR3 is CASSLRLAGDTDTQYF. The CDR3 DNA reads TGTGCCAGCAGCTTGCGACTAGCGGGGGACACAGATACGCAGTATTTT.

This chain joins TRBV4-1 and TRBJ1-6; D gene ambiguous. Germline lookup yields CDR1 MGHRA and CDR2 YSYEKL. V dropped 3 bases and J dropped 2 bases, with 8 bases sitting between them. The length of the CDR3 is 15 residues. The CDR3 nucleotides are TGCGCCAGCAGCCAGGCAGGTCCCTATAATTCACCCCTCCACTTT. This sequence encodes CASSQAGPYNSPLHF.

On this clone itself: Other nucleotide sequences in the sample specify the same CDR3. The chain is built from TRBV9 and TRBJ2-5, with D maybe TRBD2 (6 bases). With 0 bases removed from V and 2 bases from J, the gap between germline ends came to 8 bases. The CDR3 loop spans 14 amino acids. Germline lookup yields CDR1 SGDLS and CDR2 YYNGEE. CDR3 region: CASSVEGGQETQYF. CDR3 bases: TGTGCCAGCAGCGTAGAGGGAGGACAAGAGACCCAGTACTTC.

In regard to this clone: Other DNA variants within this sample encode the same CDR3. This chain connects TRBV2 to TRBJ2-5; TRBD2 agrees at 11 bases. Germline CDR1 and CDR2: SNHLY and FYNNEI. The V and J ends lost 3 bases and 5 bases, in that order; junction bases with no gene match: 5. The CDR3 length is 15 residues. For the CDR3, the DNA is TGTGCCAGCAGTGAGGGTAGCGGGAGGGGGGAGACCCAGTACTTC. Translating it yields CASSEGSGRGETQYF. Variable domain in full (rest from reference TRBV2 and TRBJ2-5): EPEVTQTPSHQVTQMGQEVILRCVPISNHLYFYWYRQILGQKVEFLVSFYNNEISEKSEIFDDQFSVERPDGSNFTLKIRSTKLEDSAMYFCASSEGSGRGETQYFGPGTRLLVL.

With regard to this clone: The sample contains more than one DNA sequence encoding this CDR3. The genes are TRBV4-2 and TRBJ1-2, with 7 bases matching TRBD1. The CDR3 is 15 residues long. Germline CDR1 reads LGHNA; CDR2 reads YNFKEQ. J lost 0 bases, V lost 1 base, and 2 bases had no gene match. The CDR3 DNA reads as TGTGCCAGCAGCCAAGTGGGACAGACTAACTATGGCTACACCTTC. Encoded protein: CASSQVGQTNYGYTF.

The chain employs TRBV18 and TRBJ2-7; a weak D match, TRBD1 (6 bases). The CDR3 covers 15 residues. Germline V gene data show CDR1 as KGHSH and CDR2 as LQKENI. V lost 2 bases and J lost 2, with 13 bases in between. This CDR3 is CASSPGRGLTYEQYF. CDR3 DNA: TGTGCCAGCTCACCAGGCAGGGGCCTTACCTACGAGCAGTACTTC.

The chain couples TRBV5-1 to TRBJ2-3, with D possibly matching TRBD2 (5 bases). CDR1 SGHRS and CDR2 YFSETQ come from the germline V gene. V was shortened by 3 bases and J by 5 bases, with 13 bases between the two germline ends. CDR3 length: 14 residues. CDR3 nucleotides: TGCGCCAGCAGCTCACCCCAGGCGGGAGATACGCAGTATTTT. Amino acids: CASSSPQAGDTQYF.

J is TRBJ2-3 and V is TRBV7-9; 9 bases align to TRBD1. V was pared by 2 bases and J by 6 bases, with 6 bases of the junction left unmatched. Germline V gene data show CDR1 as SEHNR and CDR2 as FQNEAQ (reference sequence). The CDR3 consists of 15 residues. The CDR3 DNA is TGTGCCAGCAGCTTAACCGGGACAGGGTGGGATACGCAGTATTTT. Translated, it gives CASSLTGTGWDTQYF.